This T cell receptor (beta chain) emerged from a study of blood T cells in healthy people across ages. A J-beta primer mix and a sample-barcoded 5' primer were used in a second PCR of roughly 7 to 12 cycles. TCRdb called the 5' RACE reads again in MiXCR, with one record for every CDR3 protein. The sample lists 1.5 million to 2 million distinct CDR3 sequences, around 35% occurring once. Germline lookup yields CDR1 DFQATT and CDR2 SNEGSKA (reference sequence). This CDR3 contains 13 residues. V gave up 5 bases and J gave up 5 bases, with 16 bases separating them. V is TRBV20-1 and J is TRBJ2-7; D gene uncertain. The TCR was taken from a woman in her thirties in good health. Sequenced: blood. The DNA for the CDR3 is TGCAGTGCTGTCCCTCAGGTTTACCACGAGCAGTACTTC. Encoded protein: CSAVPQVYHEQYF.